These 17 T cell receptor beta chains were sequenced from one sample in a study of CD8 T cells in ankylosing spondylitis. Study-wide points: A TCR beta motif made of 7 to 9 highly homologous variants seemed typical of ankylosing spondylitis blood.

MiXCR was run by TCRdb on the 5' RACE reads, yielding one entry per CDR3 protein. The repertoire holds more than 600,000 distinct CDR3 sequences, with 15% to 20% as singletons. These TCRs are of unknown antigen specificity. Source material: blood, either unsorted or a sorted T cell fraction (not recorded which). The source is a male donor with ankylosing spondylitis.

This clonotype was seen a handful of times. The chain couples TRBV5-1 to TRBJ2-1, with 9 bases fitting TRBD2. V was clipped by 4 bases and J by 4 bases; unmatched bases: 21. The V gene's germline CDR1 is SGHRS and CDR2 YFSETQ. This CDR3 comprises 20 residues. This CDR3 reads CASSLGVAGVVRTVYNEQFF. CDR3 nucleotides: TGCGCCAGCAGCCTGGGAGTAGCGGGAGTGGTACGCACCGTTTACAATGAGCAGTTCTTC.

V usage is TRBV4-2 and J usage is TRBJ1-1; D is uncertain. V dropped 2 bases and J dropped 1 base, with 8 bases sitting between them. The CDR3 has 14 amino acids. The germline V gene encodes CDR1 LGHNA and CDR2 YNFKEQ. The DNA for the CDR3 is TGTGCCAGCAGCCAAAGACTGGGGAACACTGAAGCTTTCTTT. Protein product: CASSQRLGNTEAFF.

This chain uses TRBV30 with TRBJ2-7, with 7 nucleotides matching TRBD2. This CDR3 spans 12 amino acids. Germline V gives CDR1 GTSNPN, CDR2 SVGIG (reference sequence). V was clipped by 5 bases and J by 5 bases; unmatched bases: 6. DNA for the CDR3: TGTGCCTGGCTTCGGACTAGGGACGAGCAGTACTTC. It translates to CAWLRTRDEQYF. Full variable domain (missing parts from reference TRBV30 and TRBJ2-7): SQTIHQWPATLVQPVGSPLSLECTVEGTSNPNLYWYRQAAGRGLQLLFYSVGIGQISSEVPQNLSASRPQDRQFILSSKKLLLSDSGFYLCAWLRTRDEQYFGPGTRLTVT.

The V call is TRBV12-5, the J call TRBJ1-1; TRBD1 might be the D (5 bases). The CDR3 is 13 amino acids. Deletions cut 4 bases from V and 3 bases from J, with 9 bases between. The germline gives CDR1 LGHNT, CDR2 FRNRAP. The CDR3 protein is CASGYQGHTEAFF. CDR3 sequence (DNA): TGTGCTAGTGGTTATCAGGGCCACACTGAAGCTTTCTTT.

In its sample, this clonotype was seen a few times. The V gene is TRBV12-3 or TRBV12-4, the J gene TRBJ1-1; D uncertain. The ends were cut back, 4 bases at V and 6 bases at J, with 9 bases in the middle. This CDR3 has 12 residues. Written as DNA, the CDR3 is TGTGCCAGCAGTTCACTGCGGGCTGAAGCTTTCTTT. This translates into CASSSLRAEAFF.

This clonotype was observed a few times. The J gene is TRBJ1-3, the V gene TRBV11-2; 8 bases line up with TRBD1. V lost 5 bases and J lost 4; bases outside the gene matches: 4. Germline lookup yields CDR1 SGHAT and CDR2 FQNNGV. The CDR3 sequence is 14 residues long. The CDR3 DNA reads as TGTGCCAGCAGCGTAACAGGGGGAGGAAACACCATATATTTT. Its protein is CASSVTGGGNTIYF.

This clonotype came up many times. The chain couples TRBV20-1 to TRBJ2-1, with D tentatively TRBD1 or TRBD2 (5 bases each). In germline, CDR1 is DFQATT, CDR2 SNEGSKA (reference sequence). This CDR3 region has 15 residues. Trimming cost V 6 bases and J 4 bases, with 19 bases left between them. The CDR3 is CSAPAPGTDYNEQFF. The CDR3 coding sequence is TGCAGTGCGCCGGCCCCCGGGACGGATTACAATGAGCAGTTCTTC.

The chain uses TRBV20-1 and TRBJ1-6; 9 bases agree with TRBD1. V shed 6 bases and J 7 bases; nucleotides not matched to a gene: 1. The germline CDR1 and CDR2 sequences are DFQATT and SNEGSKA (reference sequence). The CDR3 consists of 12 residues. The CDR3 region has the DNA TGCAGTGCCGGGACAGGGAATTCACCCCTCCACTTT. It encodes CSAGTGNSPLHF.

In this sample, this clonotype turned up a few times. The chain couples TRBV5-5 to TRBJ1-1, with 10 bases lining up with TRBD1. Germline trimming cut 4 bases from V and 4 bases from J; bases unmatched to any gene: 4. The CDR3 consists of 14 residues. Germline V CDR1 and CDR2: SGHKS, YYEKEE (reference sequence). CDR3 region: CASSLGTGATEAFF. CDR3 sequence (DNA): TGTGCCAGCAGCCTGGGGACAGGGGCCACTGAAGCTTTCTTT.

The rearrangement joins TRBV30 to TRBJ2-5; D is ambiguous. The V gene lost 4 bases and the J gene lost 9 bases, with 12 bases spanning the gap. The germline CDR1 and CDR2 sequences are GTSNPN and SVGIG (reference sequence). The CDR3 spans 11 residues. In DNA form, the CDR3 reads TGTGCCTGGAAGTTCCTGTTCTCCCAGTACTTC. Amino acid sequence: CAWKFLFSQYF.

This clonotype was detected a few times. The chain couples TRBV10-3 to TRBJ2-7; D gene uncertain. Between the trimmed V and J ends, which lost 0 bases and 4 bases, there was a span of 7 bases. Germline values: CDR1 ENHRY, CDR2 SYGVKD. The CDR3 sequence is 13 residues long. Here the CDR3 reads CAISESIGYEQYF. For the CDR3, the DNA is TGTGCCATCAGTGAGTCAATAGGGTACGAGCAGTACTTC.

Turning to this clonotype: One end of the junction does not line up with germline, which may come from a read error. This chain joins TRBV4-1 and TRBJ2-2, with D possibly TRBD2 on 6 matching bases. Germline V gene data show CDR1 as MGHRA and CDR2 as YSYEKL. This CDR3 is built from 19 residues. This CDR3 reads CASSQDAMGGGSSAGELLF. The CDR3 DNA follows: TGCGCCAGCAGCCAAGATGCCATGGGGGGAGGTTCGAGCGCCGGGGAGCTGCTTTTT.

The J gene is TRBJ1-1, the V gene TRBV10-3; D is undetermined. The CDR3 is 15 residues long. The V gene lost 6 bases and the J gene lost 0 bases, with 14 bases spanning the gap. The germline V gene has CDR1 ENHRY and CDR2 SYGVKD. CDR3 DNA sequence: TGTGCCATCAGGGCCGGCGGGTGGGTGAACACTGAAGCTTTCTTT. Translating gives CAIRAGGWVNTEAFF.

This rearrangement joins TRBV20-1 to TRBJ2-7; 7 positions agree with TRBD2. Germline V gene data show CDR1 as DFQATT and CDR2 as SNEGSKA (reference sequence). V lost 6 bases, J lost 1 base, and 9 bases stayed unmatched. This CDR3 is built from 14 residues. This CDR3 is CSAPREVASYEQYF. In DNA form, the CDR3 reads TGCAGTGCGCCCCGGGAGGTCGCTTCCTACGAGCAGTACTTC.

The chain couples TRBV7-2 to TRBJ2-1; D is tentatively TRBD1 or TRBD2 (6 bases each). The germline V gene has CDR1 SGHTA and CDR2 FQGNSA. The CDR3 loop spans 14 amino acids. V was pared by 1 base and J by 15 bases, with 19 bases between. The CDR3 DNA sequence: TGTGCCAGCAGCTTAGAGGGGGGAGTGGGGGGCTCGTTCTTC. As protein: CASSLEGGVGGSFF.

J is TRBJ2-7 and V is TRBV6-1; D unclear. The V gene's germline CDR1 is MNHNS and CDR2 SASEGT. The CDR3 runs 14 residues. Trimming stripped 7 bases from V and 3 bases from J, with 16 bases between. CDR3 loop: CASKRQQYIYEQYF. CDR3 in DNA: TGTGCCAGCAAACGACAACAGTACATCTACGAGCAGTACTTC.

V gene TRBV20-1 combines with J gene TRBJ2-6; D gene ambiguous. The CDR3 is 14 amino acids. V lost 8 bases to trimming and J lost 0 bases, with 11 bases between them. The germline gives CDR1 DFQATT, CDR2 SNEGSKA (reference sequence). The CDR3 bases are TGCAGTCTCAGACGGCCCTCTGGGGCCAACGTCCTGACTTTC. Translation: CSLRRPSGANVLTF.